This TCR beta chain came from a study of Ad26.COV2.S vaccination and SARS-CoV-2 variants. About the study: Vaccine-arm donor from the placebo-controlled COV1001 Ad26.COV2.S trial. Study conclusions and caveats: An underestimation of total T cell responses may have resulted from the TCR breadth and depth analyses. Those who received vaccine or placebo ended up with similar non-spike TCR breadth.

Using immunoSEQ multiplex PCR, the repertoire was profiled, and TCRdb retains in-frame clones only, with some absent. The table lists 440,000 or so clones, around 92% of them singletons. As to treatment: roughly 20 received Ad26.COV2.S at low or high dose, single or two shots; roughly five received placebo; per-sample allocation not given. Sampling took place 63 days after the first vaccine or placebo injection. Boston hosted the donor, who was an adult aged 18-55 years. V was shortened by 4 bases and J by 2 bases, with 12 bases between the two germline ends. The germline V gene encodes CDR1 WNHNN and CDR2 SYGVQD (reference sequence). This CDR3 comprises 15 residues. Only one count was recorded for this clone. Its antigen is currently unknown.

The sample was peripheral blood, taken in a trial of Ad26.COV2.S vaccine versus placebo. The chain combines TRBV10-1 with TRBJ2-1; possibly TRBD1 for D (6 bases). The sequence came from a person between 18 and 59 years old who received the Ad26.COV2.S COVID-19 vaccine or a placebo. The CDR3 coding sequence is TGCGCCAGCAGTGCCACAGGGAGAACCTACAATGAGCAGTTCTTC. Amino acid sequence: CASSATGRTYNEQFF.